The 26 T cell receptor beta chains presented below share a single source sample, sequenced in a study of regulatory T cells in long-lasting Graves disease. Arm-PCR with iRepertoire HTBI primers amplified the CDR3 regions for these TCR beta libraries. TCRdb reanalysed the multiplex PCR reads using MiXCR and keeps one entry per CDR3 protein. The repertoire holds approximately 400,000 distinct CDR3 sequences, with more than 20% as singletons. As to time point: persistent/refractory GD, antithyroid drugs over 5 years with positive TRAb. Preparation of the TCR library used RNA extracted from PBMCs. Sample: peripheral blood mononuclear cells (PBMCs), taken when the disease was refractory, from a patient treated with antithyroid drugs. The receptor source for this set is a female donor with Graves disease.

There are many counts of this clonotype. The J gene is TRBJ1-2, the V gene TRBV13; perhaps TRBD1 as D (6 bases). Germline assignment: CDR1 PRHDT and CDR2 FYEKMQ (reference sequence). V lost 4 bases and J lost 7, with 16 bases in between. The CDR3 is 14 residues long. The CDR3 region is CASSYWTETGGYTF. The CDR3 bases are TGTGCCAGCAGCTACTGGACAGAAACGGGTGGCTACACCTTC.

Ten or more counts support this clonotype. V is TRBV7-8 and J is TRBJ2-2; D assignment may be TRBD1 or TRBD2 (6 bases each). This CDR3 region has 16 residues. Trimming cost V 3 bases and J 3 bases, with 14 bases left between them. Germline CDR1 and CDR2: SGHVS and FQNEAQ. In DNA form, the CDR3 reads TGTGCCAGCAGCTTGGACGAGGGGGGCGACACCGGGGAGCTGTTTTTT. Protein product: CASSLDEGGDTGELFF.

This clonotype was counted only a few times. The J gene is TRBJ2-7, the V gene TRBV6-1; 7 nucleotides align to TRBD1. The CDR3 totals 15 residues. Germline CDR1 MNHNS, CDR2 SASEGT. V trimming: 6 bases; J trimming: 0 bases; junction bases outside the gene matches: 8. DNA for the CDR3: TGTGCCAGCAGCTTAGAGACAGGGCTCTCCTACGAGCAGTACTTC. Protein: CASSLETGLSYEQYF.

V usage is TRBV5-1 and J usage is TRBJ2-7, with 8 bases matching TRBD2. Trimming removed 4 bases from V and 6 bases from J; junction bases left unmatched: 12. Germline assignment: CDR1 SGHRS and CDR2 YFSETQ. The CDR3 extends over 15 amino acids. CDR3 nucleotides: TGCGCCAGCAGCCTCGGGGGGGGGTATGTCTCCGAGCAGTACTTC. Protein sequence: CASSLGGGYVSEQYF.

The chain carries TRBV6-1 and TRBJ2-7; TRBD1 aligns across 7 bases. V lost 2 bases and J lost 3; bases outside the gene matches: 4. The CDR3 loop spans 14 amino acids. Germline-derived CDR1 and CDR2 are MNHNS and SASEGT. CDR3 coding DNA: TGTGCCAGCAGTGAACGTGGGGACAGCTACGAGCAGTACTTC. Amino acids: CASSERGDSYEQYF.

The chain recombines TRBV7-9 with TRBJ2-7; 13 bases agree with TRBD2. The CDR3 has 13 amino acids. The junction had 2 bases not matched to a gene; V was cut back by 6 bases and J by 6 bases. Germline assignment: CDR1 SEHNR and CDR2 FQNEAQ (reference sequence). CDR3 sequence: CASRGLAGSEQYF. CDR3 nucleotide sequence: TGTGCCAGCAGGGGACTAGCGGGATCCGAGCAGTACTTC. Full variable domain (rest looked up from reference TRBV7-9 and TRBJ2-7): DTGVSQNPRHKITKRGQNVTFRCDPISEHNRLYWYRQTLGQGPEFLTYFQNEAQLEKSRLLSDRFSAERPKGSFSTLEIQRTEQGDSAMYLCASRGLAGSEQYFGPGTRLTVT.

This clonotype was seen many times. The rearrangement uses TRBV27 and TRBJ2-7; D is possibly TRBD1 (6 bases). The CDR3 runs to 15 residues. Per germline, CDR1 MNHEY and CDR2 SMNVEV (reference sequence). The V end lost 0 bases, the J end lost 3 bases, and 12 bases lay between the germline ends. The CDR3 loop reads CASSLSPGVLYEQYF. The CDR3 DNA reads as TGTGCCAGCAGTTTATCTCCAGGGGTCCTCTACGAGCAGTACTTC.

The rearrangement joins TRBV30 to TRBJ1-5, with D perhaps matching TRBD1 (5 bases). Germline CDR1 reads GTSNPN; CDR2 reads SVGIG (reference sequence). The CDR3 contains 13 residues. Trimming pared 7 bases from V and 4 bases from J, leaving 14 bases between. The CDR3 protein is CAYDSGGNQPQHF. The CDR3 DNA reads TGTGCCTACGACTCTGGGGGAAATCAGCCCCAGCATTTT. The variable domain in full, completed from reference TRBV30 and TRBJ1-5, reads SQTIHQWPATLVQPVGSPLSLECTVEGTSNPNLYWYRQAAGRGLQLLFYSVGIGQISSEVPQNLSASRPQDRQFILSSKKLLLSDSGFYLCAYDSGGNQPQHFGDGTRLSIL.

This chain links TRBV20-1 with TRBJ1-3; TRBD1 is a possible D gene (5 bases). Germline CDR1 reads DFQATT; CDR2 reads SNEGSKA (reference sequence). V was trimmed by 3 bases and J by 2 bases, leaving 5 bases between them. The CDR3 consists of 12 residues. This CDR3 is CSARGPGNTIYF. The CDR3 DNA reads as TGCAGTGCTAGGGGGCCTGGAAACACCATATATTTT.

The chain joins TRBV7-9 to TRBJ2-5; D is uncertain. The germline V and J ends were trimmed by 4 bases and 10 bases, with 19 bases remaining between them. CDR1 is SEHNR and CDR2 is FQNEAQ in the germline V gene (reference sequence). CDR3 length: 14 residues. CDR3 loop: CASSSPPETRSQYF. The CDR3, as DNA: TGTGCCAGCAGCTCCCCCCCTGAGACGAGGAGCCAGTACTTC.

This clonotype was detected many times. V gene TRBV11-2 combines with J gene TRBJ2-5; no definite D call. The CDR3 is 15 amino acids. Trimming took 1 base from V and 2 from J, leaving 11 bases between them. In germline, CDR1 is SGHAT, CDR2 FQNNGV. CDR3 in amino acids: CASSLVPNLQETQYF. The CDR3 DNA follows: TGTGCCAGCAGCTTAGTTCCGAACTTACAAGAGACCCAGTACTTC. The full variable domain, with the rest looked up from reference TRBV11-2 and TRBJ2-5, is EAGVAQSPRYKIIEKRQSVAFWCNPISGHATLYWYQQILGQGPKLLIQFQNNGVVDDSQLPKDRFSAERLKGVDSTLKIQPAKLEDSAVYLCASSLVPNLQETQYFGPGTRLLVL.

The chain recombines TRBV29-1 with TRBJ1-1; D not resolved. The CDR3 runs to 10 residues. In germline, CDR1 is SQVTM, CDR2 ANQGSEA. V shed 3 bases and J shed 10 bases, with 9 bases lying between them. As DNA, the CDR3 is TGCAGCGTTGATTTCGGTGGAGCTTTCTTT. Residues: CSVDFGGAFF.

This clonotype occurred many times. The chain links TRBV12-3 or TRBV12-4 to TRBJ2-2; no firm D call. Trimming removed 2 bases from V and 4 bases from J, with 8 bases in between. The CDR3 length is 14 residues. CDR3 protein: CASSLKAGTGELFF. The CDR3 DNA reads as TGTGCCAGCAGTTTAAAGGCTGGCACCGGGGAGCTGTTTTTT.

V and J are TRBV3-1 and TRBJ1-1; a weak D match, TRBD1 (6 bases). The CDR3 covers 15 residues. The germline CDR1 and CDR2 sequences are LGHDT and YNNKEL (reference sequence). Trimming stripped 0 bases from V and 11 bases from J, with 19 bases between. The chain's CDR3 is CASSQEVWGGAEAFF. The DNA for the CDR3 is TGTGCCAGCAGCCAAGAGGTGTGGGGGGGCGCCGAGGCTTTCTTT.

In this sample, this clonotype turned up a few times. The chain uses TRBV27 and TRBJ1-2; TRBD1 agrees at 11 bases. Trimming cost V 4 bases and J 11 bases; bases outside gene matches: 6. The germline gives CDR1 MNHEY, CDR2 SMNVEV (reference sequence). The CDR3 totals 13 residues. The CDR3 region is CASSSSGQGVYTF. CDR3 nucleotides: TGTGCCAGCAGTTCATCGGGACAGGGGGTATACACCTTC.

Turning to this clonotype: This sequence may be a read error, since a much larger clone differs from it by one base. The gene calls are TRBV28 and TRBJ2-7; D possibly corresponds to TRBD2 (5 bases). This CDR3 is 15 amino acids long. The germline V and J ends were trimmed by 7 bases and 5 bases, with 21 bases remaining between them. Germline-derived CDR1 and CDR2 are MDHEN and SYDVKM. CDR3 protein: CASTPRWQEENEQYF. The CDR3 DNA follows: TGTGCCAGCACCCCGCGTTGGCAGGAGGAAAACGAGCAGTACTTC.

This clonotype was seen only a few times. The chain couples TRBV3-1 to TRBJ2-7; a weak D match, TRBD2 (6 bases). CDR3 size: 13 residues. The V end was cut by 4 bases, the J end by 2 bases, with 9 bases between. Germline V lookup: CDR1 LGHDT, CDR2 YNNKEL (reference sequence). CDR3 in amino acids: CASSRGEAYEQYF. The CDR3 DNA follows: TGTGCCAGCAGCCGCGGGGAAGCCTACGAGCAGTACTTC.

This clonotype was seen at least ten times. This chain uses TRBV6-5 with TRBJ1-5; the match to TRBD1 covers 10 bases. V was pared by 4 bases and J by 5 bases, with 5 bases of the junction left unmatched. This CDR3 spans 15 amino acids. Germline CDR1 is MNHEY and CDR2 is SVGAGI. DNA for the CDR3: TGTGCCAGCAGTTCGACAGGGGGCGGGTATCAGCCCCAGCATTTT. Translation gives CASSSTGGGYQPQHF.

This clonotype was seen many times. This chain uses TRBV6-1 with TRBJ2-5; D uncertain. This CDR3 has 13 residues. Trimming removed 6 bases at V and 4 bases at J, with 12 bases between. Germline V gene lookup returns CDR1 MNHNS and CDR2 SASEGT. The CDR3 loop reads CASRTAMVETQYF. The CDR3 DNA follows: TGTGCCAGCAGGACCGCTATGGTAGAGACCCAGTACTTC.

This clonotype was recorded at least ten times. CDR3 DNA: TGTGCCAGCACCCTGAGACCGACCTCTGGGGCCAACGTCCTGACTTTC. Encoded protein: CASTLRPTSGANVLTF. The V and J genes are TRBV12-3 or TRBV12-4 and TRBJ2-6; D is unresolved. The CDR3 consists of 16 residues. The ends were cut back, 7 bases at V and 0 bases at J, with 13 bases in the middle.

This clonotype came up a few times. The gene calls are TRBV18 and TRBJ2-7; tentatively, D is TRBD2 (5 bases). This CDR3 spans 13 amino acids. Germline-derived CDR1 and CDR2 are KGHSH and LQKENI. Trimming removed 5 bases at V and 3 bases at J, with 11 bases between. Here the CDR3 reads CASSARGSYEQYF. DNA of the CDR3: TGTGCCAGCTCAGCCCGGGGTAGCTACGAGCAGTACTTC.

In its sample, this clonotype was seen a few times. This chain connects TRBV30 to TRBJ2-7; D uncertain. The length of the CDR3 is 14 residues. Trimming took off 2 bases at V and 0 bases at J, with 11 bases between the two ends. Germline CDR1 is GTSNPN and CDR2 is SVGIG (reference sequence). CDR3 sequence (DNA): TGTGCCTGGAGTTACCGAGGAGTCTCCTACGAGCAGTACTTC. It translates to CAWSYRGVSYEQYF.

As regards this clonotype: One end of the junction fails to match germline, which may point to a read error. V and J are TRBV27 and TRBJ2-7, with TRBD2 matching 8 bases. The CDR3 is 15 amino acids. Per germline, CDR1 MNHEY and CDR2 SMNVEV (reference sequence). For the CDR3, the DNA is TGTCCCAGCAGCCGAACAAGAGCGGGAGTGGGCGAGCAGTACTTC. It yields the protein CPSSRTRAGVGEQYF.

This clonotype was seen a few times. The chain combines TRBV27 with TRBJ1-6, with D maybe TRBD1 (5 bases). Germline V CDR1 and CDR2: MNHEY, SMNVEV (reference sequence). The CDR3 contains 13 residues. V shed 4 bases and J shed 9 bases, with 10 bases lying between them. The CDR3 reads CASSSYGGSPLHF. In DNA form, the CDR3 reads TGTGCCAGCAGTTCCTACGGGGGTTCACCCCTCCACTTT.

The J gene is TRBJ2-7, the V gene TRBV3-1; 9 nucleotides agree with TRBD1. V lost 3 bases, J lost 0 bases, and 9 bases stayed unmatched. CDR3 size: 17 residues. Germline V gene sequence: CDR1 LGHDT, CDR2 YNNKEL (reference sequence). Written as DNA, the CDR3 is TGTGCCAGCAGCCAGGCTCCGGGACAGGGATTCTCCTACGAGCAGTACTTC. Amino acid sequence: CASSQAPGQGFSYEQYF.

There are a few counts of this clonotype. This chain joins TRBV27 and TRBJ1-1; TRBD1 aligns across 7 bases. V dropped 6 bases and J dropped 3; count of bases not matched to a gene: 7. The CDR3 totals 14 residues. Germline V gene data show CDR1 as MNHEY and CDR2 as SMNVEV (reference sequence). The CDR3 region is CASRRDRGYTEAFF. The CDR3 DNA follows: TGTGCCAGCAGACGGGACAGAGGGTACACTGAAGCTTTCTTT.